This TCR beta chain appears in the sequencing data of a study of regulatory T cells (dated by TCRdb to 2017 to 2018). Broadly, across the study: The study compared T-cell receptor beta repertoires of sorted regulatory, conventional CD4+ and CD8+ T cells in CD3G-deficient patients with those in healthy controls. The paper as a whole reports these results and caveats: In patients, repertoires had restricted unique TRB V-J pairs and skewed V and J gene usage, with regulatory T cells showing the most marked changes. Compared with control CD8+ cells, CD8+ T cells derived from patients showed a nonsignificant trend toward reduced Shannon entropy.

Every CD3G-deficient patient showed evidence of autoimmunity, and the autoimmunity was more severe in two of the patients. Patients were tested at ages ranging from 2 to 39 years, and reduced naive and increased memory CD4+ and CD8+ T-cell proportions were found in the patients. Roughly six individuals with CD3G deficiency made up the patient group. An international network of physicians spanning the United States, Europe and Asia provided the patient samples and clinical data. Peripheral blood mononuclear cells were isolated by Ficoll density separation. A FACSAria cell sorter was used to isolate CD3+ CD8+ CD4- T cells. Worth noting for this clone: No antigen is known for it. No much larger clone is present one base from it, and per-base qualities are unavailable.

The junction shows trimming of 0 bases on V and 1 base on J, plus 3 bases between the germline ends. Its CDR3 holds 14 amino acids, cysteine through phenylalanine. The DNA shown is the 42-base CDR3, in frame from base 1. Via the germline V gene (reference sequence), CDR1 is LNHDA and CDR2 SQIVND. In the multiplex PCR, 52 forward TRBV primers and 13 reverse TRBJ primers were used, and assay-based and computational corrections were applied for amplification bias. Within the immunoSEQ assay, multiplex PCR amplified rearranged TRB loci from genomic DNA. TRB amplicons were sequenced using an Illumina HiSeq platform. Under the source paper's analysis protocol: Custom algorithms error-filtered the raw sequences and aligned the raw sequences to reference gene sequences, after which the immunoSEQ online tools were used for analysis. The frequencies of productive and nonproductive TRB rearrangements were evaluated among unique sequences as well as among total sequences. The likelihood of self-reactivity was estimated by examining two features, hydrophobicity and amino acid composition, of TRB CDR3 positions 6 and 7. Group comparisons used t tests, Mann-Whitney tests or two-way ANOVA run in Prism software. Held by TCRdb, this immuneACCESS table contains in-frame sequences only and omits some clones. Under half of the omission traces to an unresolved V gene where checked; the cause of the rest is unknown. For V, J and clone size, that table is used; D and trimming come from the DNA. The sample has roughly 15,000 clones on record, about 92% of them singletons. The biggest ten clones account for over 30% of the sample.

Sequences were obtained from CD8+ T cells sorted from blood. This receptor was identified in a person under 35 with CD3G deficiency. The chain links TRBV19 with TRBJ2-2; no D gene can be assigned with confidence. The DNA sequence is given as TGTGCCAGTAGTATAGACCGGAACACCGGGGAGCTGTTTTTT. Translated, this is CASSIDRNTGELFF.